A selection of T cell receptor beta chains follows, all from one sample in a study of blood T cell repertoires in COVID-19. Here immunoSEQ multiplex PCR was the method, and the copy in TCRdb shows in-frame clones only, minus some. The profile shows 85,000 to 130,000 clones, approximately 83% of them singletons. The sequencing input was peripheral blood. The receptors come from a woman older than 75 with active or convalescent COVID-19. Each CDR3 is given with its conserved first and last residue. The D gene is left open where the match is weak. The listing skips clone size in some rows; elsewhere it reads once, few, many or a size class.

abundance	d_gene	v_gene	j_gene	CDR3nt	CDR3aa
once	-	TRBV7-3	TRBJ2-5	TGTGCCAGCAGCCGTGGACAGAAAGAGACCCAGTACTTC	CASSRGQKETQYF
-	-	TRBV9	TRBJ1-1	TGTGCCAGCAGCGTAGCTGTAGAAGCTGAAGCTTTCTTT	CASSVAVEAEAFF
-	-	TRBV7-2	TRBJ1-1	TGTGCCAGCAGCTTTAGCCAGGGTACTGAAGCTTTCTTT	CASSFSQGTEAFF
-	-	TRBV11-3	TRBJ2-2	TGTGCCAGCAGCTTAGAAGGGGGTGCCGGGGACACCGGGGAGCTGTTTTTT	CASSLEGGAGDTGELFF
-	-	TRBV3-1/TRBV3-2	TRBJ1-2	TGTGCCAGCAGCCAGGAGGGAATCCATGGCTACACCTTC	CASSQEGIHGYTF
-	TRBD1	TRBV7-2	TRBJ1-1	TGTGCCAGCAGCTCGGGACAGGGGTACACTGAAGCTTTCTTT	CASSSGQGYTEAFF
-	-	TRBV28	TRBJ1-5	TGTGCCAGCAGTTCGACAGAGACTAGCAATCAGCCCCAGCATTTT	CASSSTETSNQPQHF
-	TRBD2	TRBV27	TRBJ2-7	TGTGCCAGCAGAAAGCGGGAGGAAACCTACGAGCAGTACTTC	CASRKREETYEQYF
-	-	TRBV7-2	TRBJ1-1	TGTGCCAGCAGCTTATCTGTAAACACTGAAGCTTTCTTT	CASSLSVNTEAFF
-	-	TRBV7-2	TRBJ2-5	TGTGCCAGCAGCTACCAGGGAGGCCAAGAGACCCAGTACTTC	CASSYQGGQETQYF
-	TRBD2	TRBV28	TRBJ2-1	TGTGCCAGCAGTTTAAGTTGGCGGAGCGGGGGCAATGAGCAGTTCTTC	CASSLSWRSGGNEQFF
-	TRBD2	TRBV2	TRBJ2-2	TGTGCCAGCAGTGAATATGGTAGCGGGACCGGGGAGCTGTTTTTT	CASSEYGSGTGELFF
-	-	TRBV29-1	TRBJ2-1	TGCAGCGTTGGCTATTCGGACGGAGGTGAGCAGTTCTTC	CSVGYSDGGEQFF
-	-	TRBV27	TRBJ2-3	TGTGCCAGCAGTGAGGCGTTGGGGAGGTATAGCACAGATACGCAGTATTTT	CASSEALGRYSTDTQYF
-	TRBD1	TRBV15	TRBJ1-4	TGTGCCACCAGCAGAGCTAGGGGACAGGCTGCTCTGTTTTTT	CATSRARGQAALFF
-	-	TRBV7-9	TRBJ2-7	TGTGCCAGCAGCGACCTAGGGGGTTCCTACGAGCAGTACTTC	CASSDLGGSYEQYF
few	-	TRBV4-1	TRBJ1-1	TGCGCCAGCAGCCAAGAAGGCAGGCTGAACACTGAAGCTTTCTTT	CASSQEGRLNTEAFF
-	-	TRBV11-2	TRBJ2-5	TGTGCCAGCAGCTTAGTTTCTGGCAGGGCCCAAGAGACCCAGTACTTC	CASSLVSGRAQETQYF
-	-	TRBV19	TRBJ1-3	TGTGCCAGCTATCCCGGGTCGGGAAACACCATATATTTT	CASYPGSGNTIYF
-	-	TRBV27	TRBJ1-1	TGTGCCAGCAGCCGGCCCTCGGCAGGGATTCGGAGTACTTTCTTT	CASSRPSAGIRSTFF
-	-	TRBV28	TRBJ1-5	TGTGCGACGGGGGGGGGCAGTCAGCCCCAGCATTTT	CATGGGSQPQHF
-	TRBD2	TRBV19	TRBJ2-1	TGTGCCAGTAGTGTAAAACTAGCGCTTTACAATGAGCAGTTCTTC	CASSVKLALYNEQFF
few	TRBD1	TRBV5-1	TRBJ2-3	TGCGCCAGCAGCACAGGGACAGGGGGCAGGTCCACAGATACGCAGTATTTT	CASSTGTGGRSTDTQYF
-	-	TRBV6-5	TRBJ2-2	TGTGCCAGCACCCGAGGGTTCGTCTACACCGGGGAGCTGTTTTTT	CASTRGFVYTGELFF
-	-	TRBV27	TRBJ1-6	TGTGCCAGCAGTGACGGACAGACTTATAATTCACCCCTCCACTTT	CASSDGQTYNSPLHF
-	-	TRBV7-9	TRBJ1-2	TGTGCCAGCACGTTAGACAGGACGGACTATGGCTACACCTTC	CASTLDRTDYGYTF
once	-	TRBV5-4	TRBJ2-4	TGTGCCAGCAGCCTCCGGCAGGGAAAAGCCAAAAACATTCAGTACTTC	CASSLRQGKAKNIQYF
many	TRBD2	TRBV7-2	TRBJ2-7	TGTGCCAGCAGCTTTTTCCGGGGGACTAGCGGGAGGAAGAACGAGCAGTACTTC	CASSFFRGTSGRKNEQYF
-	TRBD2	TRBV5-1	TRBJ2-5	TGCGCCACCTCCAAGGAGCGGGGGGCCCAAGAGACCCAGTACTTC	CATSKERGAQETQYF
-	TRBD2	TRBV28	TRBJ2-3	TGTGCCAGCAGTCCGCGGGGGACTAGGGGTTTTCCTGATACGCAGTATTTT	CASSPRGTRGFPDTQYF
-	-	TRBV7-2	TRBJ2-5	TGTGCCAGCAGCTTAGGGGCAGGGGCACTGGGGACCCAGTACTTC	CASSLGAGALGTQYF